This T cell receptor (beta chain) was captured in a study of T cell responses to AZD1222 COVID-19 vaccine. Assay used: immunoSEQ multiplex PCR; TCRdb lists only in-frame clones, some missing. The data hold more than 150,000 clones, with roughly 94% observed a single time. A word on this clone: Its antigen is currently unknown.

Between the trimmed V and J ends, which lost 2 bases and 3 bases, there was a span of 8 bases. This CDR3 is 13 amino acids long. CDR1 and CDR2 (germline): MDHEN, SYDVKM. Study conclusions and caveats: Following two doses of AZD1222, Spike-specific TCR breadth and depth rose.

This clonotype originated in an adult who received the AZD1222 COVID-19 vaccine. The rearrangement joins TRBV28 to TRBJ2-7, with D uncertain. The sequencing used peripheral blood, collected 28 days after the second AZD1222 dose. As DNA, the CDR3 is TGTGCCAGCAGTTTAGGGCTTTTCTACGAGCAGTACTTC. Translated, it gives CASSLGLFYEQYF.